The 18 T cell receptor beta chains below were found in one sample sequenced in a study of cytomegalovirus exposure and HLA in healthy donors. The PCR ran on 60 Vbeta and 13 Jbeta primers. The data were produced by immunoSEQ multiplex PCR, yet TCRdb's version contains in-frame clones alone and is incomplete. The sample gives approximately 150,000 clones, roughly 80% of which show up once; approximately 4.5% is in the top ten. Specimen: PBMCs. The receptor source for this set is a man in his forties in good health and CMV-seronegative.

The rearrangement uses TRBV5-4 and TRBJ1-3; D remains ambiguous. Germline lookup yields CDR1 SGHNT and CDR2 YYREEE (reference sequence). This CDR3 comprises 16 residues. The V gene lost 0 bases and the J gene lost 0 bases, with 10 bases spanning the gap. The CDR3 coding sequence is TGTGCCAGCAGCTTGGCCGGTAAAAGCTCTGGAAACACCATATATTTT. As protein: CASSLAGKSSGNTIYF. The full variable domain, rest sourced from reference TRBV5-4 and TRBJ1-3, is ETGVTQSPTHLIKTRGQQVTLRCSSQSGHNTVSWYQQALGQGPQFIFQYYREEENGRGNFPPRFSGLQFPNYSSELNVNALELDDSALYLCASSLAGKSSGNTIYFGEGSWLTVV.

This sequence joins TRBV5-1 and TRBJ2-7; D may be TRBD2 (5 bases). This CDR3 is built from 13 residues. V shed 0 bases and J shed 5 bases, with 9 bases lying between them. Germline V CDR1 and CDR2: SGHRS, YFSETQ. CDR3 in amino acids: CASSLGGSHEQYF. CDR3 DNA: TGCGCCAGCAGCTTGGGCGGGTCCCACGAGCAGTACTTC.

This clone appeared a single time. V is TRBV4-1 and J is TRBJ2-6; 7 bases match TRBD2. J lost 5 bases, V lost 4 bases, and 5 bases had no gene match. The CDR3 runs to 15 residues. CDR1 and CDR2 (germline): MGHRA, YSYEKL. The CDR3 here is CASSPGRGWANVLTF. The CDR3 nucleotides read TGCGCCAGCAGCCCCGGGCGGGGGTGGGCCAACGTCCTGACTTTC.

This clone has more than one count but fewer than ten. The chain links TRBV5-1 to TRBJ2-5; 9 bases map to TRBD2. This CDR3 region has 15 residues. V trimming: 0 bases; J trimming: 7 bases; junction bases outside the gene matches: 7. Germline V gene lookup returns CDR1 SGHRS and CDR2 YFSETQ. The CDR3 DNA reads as TGCGCCAGCAGCTTGGAGGGACTAGCAGAGGGGACCCAGTACTTC. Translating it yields CASSLEGLAEGTQYF.

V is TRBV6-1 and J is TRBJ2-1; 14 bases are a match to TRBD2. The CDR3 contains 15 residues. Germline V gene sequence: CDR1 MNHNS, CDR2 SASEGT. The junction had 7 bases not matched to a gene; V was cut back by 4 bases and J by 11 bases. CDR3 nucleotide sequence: TGTGCCAGCAGTGGACTAGCGGGGGGGCCAACGAAGCAGTTCTTC. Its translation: CASSGLAGGPTKQFF.

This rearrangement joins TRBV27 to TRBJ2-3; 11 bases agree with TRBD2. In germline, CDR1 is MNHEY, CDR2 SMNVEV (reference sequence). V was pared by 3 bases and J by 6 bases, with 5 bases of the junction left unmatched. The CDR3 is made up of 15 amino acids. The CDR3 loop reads CASSLNLAGGDTQYF. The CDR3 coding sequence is TGTGCCAGCAGTTTGAACCTAGCGGGGGGTGATACGCAGTATTTT.

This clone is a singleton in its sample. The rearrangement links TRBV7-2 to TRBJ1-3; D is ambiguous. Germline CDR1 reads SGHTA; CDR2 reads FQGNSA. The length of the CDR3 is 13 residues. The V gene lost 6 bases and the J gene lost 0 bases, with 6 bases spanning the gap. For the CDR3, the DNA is TGTGCCAGCAGACAGAGCTCTGGAAACACCATATATTTT. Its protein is CASRQSSGNTIYF.

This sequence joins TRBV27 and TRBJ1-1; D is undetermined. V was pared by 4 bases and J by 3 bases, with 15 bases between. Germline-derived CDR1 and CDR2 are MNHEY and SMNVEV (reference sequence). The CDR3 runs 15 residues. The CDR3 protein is CASSSFGGRDTEAFF. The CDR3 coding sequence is TGTGCCAGCAGTTCTTTTGGAGGGCGGGACACTGAAGCTTTCTTT.

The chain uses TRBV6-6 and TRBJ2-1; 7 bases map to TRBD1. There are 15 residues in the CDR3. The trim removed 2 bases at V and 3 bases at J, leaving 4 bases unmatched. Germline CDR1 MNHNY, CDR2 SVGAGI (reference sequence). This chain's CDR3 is CASSYRDRNYNEQFF. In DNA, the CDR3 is TGTGCCAGCAGTTACCGGGACAGAAACTACAATGAGCAGTTCTTC.

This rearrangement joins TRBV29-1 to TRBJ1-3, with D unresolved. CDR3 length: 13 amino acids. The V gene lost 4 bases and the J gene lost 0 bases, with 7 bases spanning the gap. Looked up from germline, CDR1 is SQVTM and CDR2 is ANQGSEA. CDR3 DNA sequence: TGCAGCGTTGCTGGCCACTCTGGAAACACCATATATTTT. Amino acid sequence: CSVAGHSGNTIYF.

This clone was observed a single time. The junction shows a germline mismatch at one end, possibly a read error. The CDR3 is CAGAEKETQYF. The CDR3 bases are TGTGCGGGGGCCGAAAAAGAGACCCAGTACTTC. The V call is TRBV20-1, the J call TRBJ2-5, with D tentatively TRBD2 (7 bases). The CDR3 sequence is 11 residues long. Per the germline V gene, CDR1 is DFQATT and CDR2 is SNEGSKA (reference sequence).

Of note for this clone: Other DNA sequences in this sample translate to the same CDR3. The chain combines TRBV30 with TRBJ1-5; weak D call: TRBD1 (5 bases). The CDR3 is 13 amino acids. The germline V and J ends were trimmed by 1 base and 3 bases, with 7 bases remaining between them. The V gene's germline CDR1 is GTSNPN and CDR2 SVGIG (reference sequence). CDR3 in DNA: TGTGCCTGGAGTGGGGGGGACAATCAGCCCCAGCATTTT. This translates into CAWSGGDNQPQHF.

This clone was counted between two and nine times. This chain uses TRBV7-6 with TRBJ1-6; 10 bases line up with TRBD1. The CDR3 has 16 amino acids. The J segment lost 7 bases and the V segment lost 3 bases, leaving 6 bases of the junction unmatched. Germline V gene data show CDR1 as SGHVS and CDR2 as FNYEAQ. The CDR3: CASSLGQGMGNSPLHF. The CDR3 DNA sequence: TGTGCCAGCAGCTTGGGACAGGGGATGGGGAATTCACCCCTCCACTTT.

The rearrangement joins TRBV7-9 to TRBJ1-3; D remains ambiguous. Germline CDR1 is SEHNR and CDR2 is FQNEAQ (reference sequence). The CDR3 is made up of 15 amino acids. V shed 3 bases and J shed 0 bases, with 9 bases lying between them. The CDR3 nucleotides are TGTGCCAGCAGCTTCCTGGAGGGCTCTGGAAACACCATATATTTT. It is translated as CASSFLEGSGNTIYF.

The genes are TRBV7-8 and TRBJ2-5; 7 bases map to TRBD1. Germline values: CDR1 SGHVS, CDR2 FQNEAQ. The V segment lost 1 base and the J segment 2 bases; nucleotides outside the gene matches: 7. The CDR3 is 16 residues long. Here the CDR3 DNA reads TGTGCCAGCAGCTTAGAGGTCGGGACAGAGCAAGAGACCCAGTACTTC. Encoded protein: CASSLEVGTEQETQYF. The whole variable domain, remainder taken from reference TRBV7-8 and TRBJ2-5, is GAGVSQSPRYKVAKRGQDVALRCDPISGHVSLFWYQQALGQGPEFLTYFQNEAQLDKSGLPSDRFFAERPEGSVSTLKIQRTQQEDSAVYLCASSLEVGTEQETQYFGPGTRLLVL.

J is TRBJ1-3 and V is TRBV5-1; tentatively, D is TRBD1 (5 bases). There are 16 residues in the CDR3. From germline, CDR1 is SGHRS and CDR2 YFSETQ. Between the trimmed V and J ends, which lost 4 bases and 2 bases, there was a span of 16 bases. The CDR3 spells CASSLNLGGTGNTIYF. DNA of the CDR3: TGCGCCAGCAGCCTCAACCTGGGGGGGACTGGAAACACCATATATTTT.

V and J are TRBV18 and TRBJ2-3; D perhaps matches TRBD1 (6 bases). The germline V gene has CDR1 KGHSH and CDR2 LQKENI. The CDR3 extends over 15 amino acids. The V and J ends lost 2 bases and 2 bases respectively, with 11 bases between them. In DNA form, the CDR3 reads TGTGCCAGCTCACCAGCTCAGGGGAACACAGATACGCAGTATTTT. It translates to CASSPAQGNTDTQYF.

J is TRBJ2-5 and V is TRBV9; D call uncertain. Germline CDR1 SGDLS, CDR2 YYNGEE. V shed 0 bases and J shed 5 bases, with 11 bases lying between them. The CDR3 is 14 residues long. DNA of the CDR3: TGTGCCAGCAGCGTAGGAGGCCCGGTCGAGACCCAGTACTTC. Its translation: CASSVGGPVETQYF. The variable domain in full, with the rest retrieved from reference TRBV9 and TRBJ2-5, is DSGVTQTPKHLITATGQRVTLRCSPRSGDLSVYWYQQSLDQGLQFLIQYYNGEERAKGNILERFSAQQFPDLHSELNLSSLELGDSALYFCASSVGGPVETQYFGPGTRLLVL.